These 29 T cell receptor beta chains were sequenced from one sample in a study of OX40 agonist ivuxolimab in advanced cancers. Clones were sequenced by immunoSEQ multiplex PCR, and TCRdb holds only the in-frame ones, with some missing. The table has about 72,000 clones, around 90% seen once; the top ten hold under 1%. The sequenced sample was CD4+ or CD8+ T cells sorted from blood, obtained in a trial of the OX40 agonist ivuxolimab. Receptor source: an adult with an advanced solid tumor such as melanoma, head and neck, liver or kidney cancer.

The V call is TRBV5-6, the J call TRBJ1-1, with D uncertain. CDR1 is SGHDT and CDR2 is YYEEEE in the germline V gene. The CDR3 has 15 residues. V lost 4 bases and J 1 base, leaving 14 bases between the germline ends. CDR3: CASSRPGPRNTEAFF. For the CDR3, the DNA is TGTGCCAGCAGCCGTCCGGGTCCTCGGAACACTGAAGCTTTCTTT.

The rearrangement joins TRBV5-1 to TRBJ2-7; D is possibly TRBD2 (6 bases). Per the germline V gene, CDR1 is SGHRS and CDR2 is YFSETQ. V was clipped by 4 bases and J by 2 bases, with 13 bases between them. This CDR3 contains 14 residues. The CDR3 DNA is TGCGCCAGCAGCACGGGACTCGAACCCTACGAGCAGTACTTC. Its protein is CASSTGLEPYEQYF.

The V gene is TRBV7-9, the J gene TRBJ2-3; D is unresolved. The CDR3 totals 11 residues. In germline, CDR1 is SEHNR, CDR2 FQNEAQ (reference sequence). Trimming shortened V by 2 bases and J by 6 bases, and 3 bases separated the two germline ends. The DNA of the CDR3 is TGTGCCAGCAGCTTACGGGATACGCAGTATTTT. Residues: CASSLRDTQYF. The full variable domain, in which reference TRBV7-9 and TRBJ2-3 provide the parts outside the CDR3, is DTGVSQNPRHKITKRGQNVTFRCDPISEHNRLYWYRQTLGQGPEFLTYFQNEAQLEKSRLLSDRFSAERPKGSFSTLEIQRTEQGDSAMYLCASSLRDTQYFGPGTRLTVL.

The chain recombines TRBV6-6 with TRBJ2-7, with 10 bases identical to TRBD1. The germline V gene has CDR1 MNHNY and CDR2 SVGAGI (reference sequence). This CDR3 is 15 amino acids long. V lost 2 bases to trimming and J lost 5 bases; unmatched junction nucleotides: 6. This CDR3 is CASSYPGQGRDEQYF. The CDR3 DNA reads TGTGCCAGCAGTTACCCGGGACAGGGGAGGGACGAGCAGTACTTC.

The V call is TRBV18, the J call TRBJ2-2; 8 positions agree with TRBD2. The CDR3 sequence is 17 residues long. From germline, CDR1 is KGHSH and CDR2 LQKENI. V lost 1 base, J lost 0 bases, and 4 bases stayed unmatched. CDR3 DNA: TGTGCCAGCTCACCACAAAATAGCGGGGCGAACACCGGGGAGCTGTTTTTT. It codes for CASSPQNSGANTGELFF. Supplemented by reference TRBV18 and TRBJ2-2, the full variable domain reads NAGVMQNPRHLVRRRGQEARLRCSPMKGHSHVYWYRQLPEEGLKFMVYLQKENIIDESGMPKERFSAEFPKEGPSILRIQQVVRGDSAAYFCASSPQNSGANTGELFFGEGSRLTVL.

This clone has just one count. The chain employs TRBV7-3 and TRBJ2-2; 13 bases line up with TRBD2. The CDR3 runs 19 residues. After removal of 4 bases from V and 6 bases from J, the junction contained 14 bases not matched to a gene. Germline V lookup: CDR1 SGHTA, CDR2 FQGTGA. CDR3 amino acids: CASSSLGLAGVGVPGELFF. The CDR3 DNA sequence: TGTGCCAGCAGCTCTCTCGGACTAGCGGGAGTTGGAGTGCCCGGGGAGCTGTTTTTT.

V gene TRBV4-2 combines with J gene TRBJ2-2, with D uncertain. CDR1 and CDR2 (germline): LGHNA, YNFKEQ. Trimming pared 4 bases from V and 1 base from J, leaving 7 bases between. This CDR3 contains 14 residues. The DNA for the CDR3 is TGTGCCAGCAGCCCTGGCGGGAACACCGGGGAGCTGTTTTTT. This codes for CASSPGGNTGELFF.

The genes are TRBV27 and TRBJ2-7; 8 bases are a match to TRBD2. Trimming at V came to 5 bases and at J to 7 bases, leaving 13 bases not matched to a gene. This CDR3 region has 15 residues. Germline V lookup: CDR1 MNHEY, CDR2 SMNVEV (reference sequence). DNA for the CDR3: TGTGCCAGCAGTCCGTGGGCGGGGGGTTCGAGGGAGCAGTACTTC. It codes for CASSPWAGGSREQYF.

This clone appeared once. The chain joins TRBV2 to TRBJ2-7; maybe TRBD2 (7 bases). V lost 2 bases and J 6 bases, leaving 17 bases between the germline ends. This CDR3 spans 15 amino acids. Germline V gene data show CDR1 as SNHLY and CDR2 as FYNNEI. The CDR3 reads CASSESRRGAGEQYF. The CDR3 nucleotides are TGTGCCAGCAGTGAAAGTCGACGGGGGGCAGGCGAGCAGTACTTC.

V usage is TRBV6-5 and J usage is TRBJ2-7, with TRBD2 as a possible D gene (6 bases). V lost 2 bases, J lost 0 bases, and 11 bases lay in between. The CDR3 has 15 amino acids. CDR1 and CDR2 (germline): MNHEY, SVGAGI. CDR3 coding DNA: TGTGCCAGCAGTTACCAACCGGGACTCTCCTACGAGCAGTACTTC. Protein: CASSYQPGLSYEQYF.

V is TRBV7-8 and J is TRBJ2-1, with D unclear. Germline loops: CDR1 SGHVS, CDR2 FQNEAQ. The CDR3 contains 14 residues. Trimming removed 5 bases at V and 8 bases at J, with 16 bases between. In DNA form, the CDR3 reads TGTGCCAGCAGCCCCTCCAGCAGGTACGATGAGCAGTTCTTC. Its protein product is CASSPSSRYDEQFF.

J is TRBJ1-6 and V is TRBV6-5; tentatively, D is TRBD1 (5 bases). The CDR3 spans 15 residues. Germline assignment: CDR1 MNHEY and CDR2 SVGAGI. The V and J ends lost 0 bases and 6 bases respectively, with 9 bases between them. CDR3 DNA: TGTGCCAGCAGTTACTCAATCCAGGGTAATTCACCCCTCCACTTT. It is translated as CASSYSIQGNSPLHF.

The chain combines TRBV30 with TRBJ1-2; D is possibly TRBD1 (5 bases). The CDR3 is made up of 13 amino acids. CDR1 and CDR2 from the germline V gene are GTSNPN and SVGIG (reference sequence). V lost 6 bases and J lost 5, with 16 bases in between. The CDR3 DNA is TGTGCCTGTCACAAGGGGAGCTATTATGGCTACACCTTC. Translated, it gives CACHKGSYYGYTF.

The genes are TRBV4-3 and TRBJ1-2; TRBD1 might be the D (5 bases). This CDR3 region has 13 residues. V was trimmed by 1 base and J by 4 bases, leaving 7 bases between them. Germline CDR1 reads LGHNA; CDR2 reads YSLEER. The CDR3: CASSQVGTYGYTF. CDR3 DNA: TGCGCCAGCAGCCAAGTAGGGACCTATGGCTACACCTTC.

The V gene is TRBV4-2, the J gene TRBJ2-7, with unresolved D. The V gene lost 1 base and the J gene lost 0 bases, with 10 bases spanning the gap. The germline gives CDR1 LGHNA, CDR2 YNFKEQ. This CDR3 spans 15 amino acids. In DNA form, the CDR3 reads TGTGCCAGCAGCCAAGGGTTAACGAGCTCCTACGAGCAGTACTTC. It yields the protein CASSQGLTSSYEQYF.

The chain is built from TRBV11-3 and TRBJ2-1; TRBD2 agrees at 7 bases. Germline CDR1 reads SGHNT; CDR2 reads YENEEA. This CDR3 is 15 amino acids long. Unmatched junction bases numbered 7, after V lost 2 bases and J lost 6 bases. CDR3 loop: CASSLSGLGSNEQFF. CDR3 coding DNA: TGTGCCAGCAGCTTATCTGGACTAGGATCCAATGAGCAGTTCTTC.

The rearrangement links TRBV5-1 to TRBJ2-5; 9 bases are a match to TRBD1. The CDR3 extends over 15 amino acids. Germline V gene lookup returns CDR1 SGHRS and CDR2 YFSETQ. Trimming cost V 6 bases and J 4 bases; bases outside gene matches: 10. CDR3 in amino acids: CASIRGDRVGETQYF. The CDR3 DNA reads TGCGCCAGCATTCGGGGGGACAGGGTCGGAGAGACCCAGTACTTC.

Comments on this clone: The junction departs from germline at one end; a sequencing error may be responsible. The chain carries TRBV5-1 and TRBJ2-1; D remains unclear. The CDR3 consists of 14 residues. CDR1 is SGHRS, CDR2 YFSETQ, per germline. DNA for the CDR3: TGCGCCAGCAGCTTGGCCCTGGGTCTAAGCGACGGCATCTTC. It specifies CASSLALGLSDGIF. The full variable domain, rest sourced from reference TRBV5-1 and TRBJ2-1, is KAGVTQTPRYLIKTRGQQVTLSCSPISGHRSVSWYQQTPGQGLQFLFEYFSETQRNKGNFPGRFSGRQFSNSRSEMNVSTLELGDSALYLCASSLALGLSDGIFGPGTRLTVL.

The gene calls are TRBV2 and TRBJ2-7; 7 bases agree with TRBD2. V gave up 2 bases and J gave up 3 bases; unmatched junction bases: 4. Germline loops: CDR1 SNHLY, CDR2 FYNNEI. The CDR3 covers 14 residues. Written as DNA, the CDR3 is TGTGCCAGCAGTGAAATGGCGGGGGACTACGAGCAGTACTTC. This gives the protein CASSEMAGDYEQYF.

The chain uses TRBV5-1 and TRBJ2-7, with 9 bases that match TRBD1. The length of the CDR3 is 13 residues. Germline lookup yields CDR1 SGHRS and CDR2 YFSETQ. Trimming took 7 bases from V and 5 from J; bases not matched to a gene: 7. CDR3 nucleotide sequence: TGCGCCAGCCATAGGACAGGGGTTGACGAGCAGTACTTC. Its translation: CASHRTGVDEQYF.

The rearrangement uses TRBV7-3 and TRBJ1-2, with 7 bases that match TRBD1. The CDR3 loop spans 18 amino acids. V was pared by 2 bases and J by 2 bases, with 14 bases of the junction left unmatched. From germline, CDR1 is SGHTA and CDR2 FQGTGA. The chain's CDR3 is CASSLGSPGQDKNYGYTF. The CDR3 DNA is TGTGCCAGCAGCTTAGGAAGCCCTGGACAGGATAAGAACTATGGCTACACCTTC.

The chain couples TRBV6-5 to TRBJ2-1; 8 nucleotides line up with TRBD2. Germline V gene sequence: CDR1 MNHEY, CDR2 SVGAGI. The CDR3 totals 15 residues. The trim removed 8 bases at V and 7 bases at J, leaving 13 bases unmatched. The CDR3: CASGGAGGRWNEQFF. In nucleotides, the CDR3 is TGTGCCAGCGGCGGTGCGGGGGGTCGGTGGAATGAGCAGTTCTTC.

This clone has a single count. V gene TRBV30 combines with J gene TRBJ2-7, with 7 nucleotides matching TRBD1. Germline loops: CDR1 GTSNPN, CDR2 SVGIG (reference sequence). The CDR3 covers 12 residues. The trim removed 7 bases at V and 5 bases at J, leaving 8 bases unmatched. The CDR3 reads CASSTGSHEQYF. For the CDR3, the DNA is TGTGCCTCTTCGACAGGGAGCCACGAGCAGTACTTC.

The chain joins TRBV11-2 to TRBJ2-7; 7 bases fit TRBD2. The V gene's germline CDR1 is SGHAT and CDR2 FQNNGV. This CDR3 is built from 14 residues. V trimming: 5 bases; J trimming: 6 bases; junction bases outside the gene matches: 10. CDR3 residues: CASSPNSGNGEQYF. The CDR3 DNA is TGTGCCAGCAGCCCCAACAGCGGGAATGGCGAGCAGTACTTC.

The rearrangement uses TRBV25-1 and TRBJ1-3, with D hard to call. This CDR3 is built from 14 residues. The germline CDR1 and CDR2 sequences are MGHDK and SYGVNS. With 7 bases removed from V and 0 bases from J, the gap between germline ends came to 10 bases. Written as DNA, the CDR3 is TGTGCCAGCATGAACGGAGGCTCTGGAAACACCATATATTTT. Translating gives CASMNGGSGNTIYF.

In this sample, this clone turned up once. The chain joins TRBV7-2 to TRBJ2-5, with a possible D match to TRBD2 (6 bases). There are 15 residues in the CDR3. V was shortened by 1 base and J by 2 bases, with 11 bases between the two germline ends. Germline V gene data show CDR1 as SGHTA and CDR2 as FQGNSA. The CDR3 DNA follows: TGTGCCAGCAGCTTAGTTAGGGGAGGACAAGAGACCCAGTACTTC. It yields the protein CASSLVRGGQETQYF.

V gene TRBV25-1 combines with J gene TRBJ1-1; 7 bases match TRBD1. Germline CDR1 MGHDK, CDR2 SYGVNS. Losses at the gene ends were 3 bases for V and 4 bases for J; bases not matched to a gene: 14. There are 17 residues in the CDR3. Here the CDR3 reads CASSDRAQGVRTTEAFF. CDR3 DNA sequence: TGTGCCAGCAGTGACCGAGCGCAGGGGGTACGAACCACTGAAGCTTTCTTT.

In DNA, the CDR3 is TGTGCCATCAGTGACGGCAGGGGAGGCCAAGAGACCCAGTACTTC. Translation gives CAISDGRGGQETQYF. The V gene is TRBV10-3, the J gene TRBJ2-5; D is perhaps TRBD1 or TRBD2 (6 bases each). This CDR3 spans 15 amino acids. Germline V lookup: CDR1 ENHRY, CDR2 SYGVKD. V lost 3 bases, J lost 1 base, and 12 bases lay in between.

This clone has only one observation. V gene TRBV30 combines with J gene TRBJ2-5, with 7 positions matching TRBD1. This CDR3 region has 13 residues. With 3 bases clipped from V and 5 bases from J, the junction kept 6 bases outside the gene matches. Germline V gene data show CDR1 as GTSNPN and CDR2 as SVGIG (reference sequence). This CDR3 is CAWSSNRGETQYF. The CDR3 bases are TGTGCCTGGAGCTCAAACAGGGGCGAGACCCAGTACTTC.